Listed here are 2 T cell receptor beta chains from one sample, sequenced in a study of cytomegalovirus exposure and HLA in healthy donors (dated by TCRdb to the late 2010s). To prepare the library, the immunoSEQ multiplex PCR assay was applied. For the multiplex PCR, a mixture combining 60 forward primers for TCR Vbeta segments and 13 reverse primers for TCR Jbeta segments was used. TCRdb stores this immuneACCESS table with in-frame sequences only. Part of the clones is absent; in the studies checked, under half of the shortfall reflects unresolved V genes, and no reason is known for the rest. The sample records more than 140,000 clones, about 80% of which are singletons. The ten biggest clones cover about 0.62% of the sample. Sequenced sample: PBMCs. Receptor source: a male donor in good health and CMV-seronegative.

This clone was seen more than once but under ten times. The chain carries TRBV6-1 and TRBJ2-1; 9 bases are a match to TRBD1. There are 14 residues in the CDR3. Germline CDR1 reads MNHNS; CDR2 reads SASEGT. J was trimmed by 8 bases and V by 7 bases; bases with no gene match: 9. Here the CDR3 DNA reads TGTGCCAGCATAGGGACAGGGACAGTCGATGAGCAGTTCTTC. Amino acid sequence: CASIGTGTVDEQFF.

This chain links TRBV5-6 with TRBJ1-5; 9 positions agree with TRBD1. The CDR3 runs 16 residues. CDR1 is SGHDT and CDR2 is YYEEEE in the germline V gene. Trimming removed 4 bases from V and 3 bases from J; junction bases left unmatched: 8. CDR3 nucleotides: TGTGCCAGCAGCACCTCCGGGACAGGGTTCAATCAGCCCCAGCATTTT. This codes for CASSTSGTGFNQPQHF.